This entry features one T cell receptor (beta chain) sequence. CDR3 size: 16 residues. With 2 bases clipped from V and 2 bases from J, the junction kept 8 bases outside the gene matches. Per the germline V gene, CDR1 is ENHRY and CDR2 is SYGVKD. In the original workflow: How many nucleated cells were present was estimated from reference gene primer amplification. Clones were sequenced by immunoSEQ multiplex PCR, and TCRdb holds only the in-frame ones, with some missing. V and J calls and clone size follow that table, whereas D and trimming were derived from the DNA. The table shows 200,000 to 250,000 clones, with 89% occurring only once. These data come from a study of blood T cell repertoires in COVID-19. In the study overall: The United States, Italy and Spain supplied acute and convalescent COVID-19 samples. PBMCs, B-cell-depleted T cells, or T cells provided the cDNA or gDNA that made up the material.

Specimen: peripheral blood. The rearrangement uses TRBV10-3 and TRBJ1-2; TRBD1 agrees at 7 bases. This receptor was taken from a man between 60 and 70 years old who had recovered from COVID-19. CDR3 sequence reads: CAISENKQGRNYGYTF. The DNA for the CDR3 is TGTGCCATCAGTGAGAACAAACAGGGGAGAAACTATGGCTACACCTTC.